This T cell receptor (beta chain) was captured in a study of T cell responses to AZD1222 COVID-19 vaccine. The method was immunoSEQ multiplex PCR; TCRdb's version includes in-frame clones alone and lacks a portion of them. The sample gives over 200,000 clones, around 94% of which show up once; over 1.5% is in the top ten. The sequence was obtained from an adult who received the MenACWY meningococcal vaccine as a control. The sample in question was peripheral blood, obtained 28 days after the second dose of the MenACWY control vaccine.

Here the CDR3 reads CASSQVDRGVETQYF. The CDR3 nucleotides read TGTGCCAGCAGCCAAGTGGACAGGGGGGTGGAGACCCAGTACTTC. The J gene is TRBJ2-5, the V gene TRBV3-1 (or the pseudogene TRBV3-2); 10 positions match TRBD1. The V gene end was trimmed by 1 base and the J gene end by 5 bases; junction bases not matched to a gene: 4. This CDR3 is 15 amino acids long. Germline V gives CDR1 LGHDT, CDR2 YNNKEL (reference sequence).